This TCR beta chain was profiled in a study of T cell responses to AZD1222 COVID-19 vaccine (TCRdb year 2021). Some background on the complete study: TCR sequencing covered 230 to 250 trial participants: 200 to 220 given two doses of AZD1222 and some 25 given two doses of MenACWY control vaccine. Trial participants were enrolled by age into subgroups of 18-55, 56-69 and 70-plus years, and roughly 160, 29 and 62 TCR-sequenced participants, respectively, were included in these subgroups. Summary of the overall study and its limitations: Because no day 14 peak-response samples were available, the repertoires could be characterized only after the peak T cell response. Conclusions about previously exposed vaccinees are limited, since just a handful of AZD1222 recipients were seropositive for SARS-CoV-2 at baseline. Spike-specific TCR breadth and depth rose significantly after two AZD1222 doses compared with day 0 and with MenACWY recipients. The 56-69-year group was small, and its depth increase did not reach significance, likely because of low power. Reportedly, almost half of the unique spike-specific TCRs recognized epitopes lying outside the regions that are mutated in the B.1.351 and B.1.1.7 variants. Participants were mostly white British, with more females than males. The authors suggested clonal diversity may have been underestimated. Vaccine-associated CD4 TCRs spanned the whole spike protein, with dominant responses in regions 160-218 and 743-854.

The CDR3 regions of human TCRbeta chains were analyzed by immunosequencing. The source study handled its data this way. Repertoire TCRs were matched against a reference library of SARS-CoV-2-specific TCRs generated with the MIRA antigen-specificity platform. Breadth meant the fraction of unique TCRs that were SARS-CoV-2-associated, whereas depth meant the fraction of total T cells that were SARS-CoV-2-associated. Each spike-specific TCR was assigned to its reactive spike region and to a CD4 or CD8 class using the MIRA data. Log10-transformed breadth and depth values were compared by one-way ANOVA with Sidak's multiple comparisons tests. Entries here come from immuneACCESS through TCRdb and include only in-frame sequences with V and J called. Some clones fail to appear in such tables; in the studies checked, an unresolved V gene covers under half of the shortfall, and the cause of the remainder is unknown. V and J calls and clone size follow that table, whereas D and trimming were derived from the DNA. This sample holds 150,000 to 160,000 clones; roughly 90% were observed only once. Approximately 1.5% of the sample is taken by the ten largest.

The time point label for this specimen denotes: about 28 days (+/-7) after the second vaccine dose. AZD1222 recipients given second doses at about 4 weeks or at about 12 weeks were pooled, since spike-specific TCR depth and breadth were not found to differ between the two schedules. Samples from vaccinated people were obtained from the UK trials COV001 and COV002, which included a single-blind randomized controlled phase 2/3 trial of AZD1222 (ChAdOx1 nCoV-19) in healthy adults. Trial participant PBMC samples were collected at day 0 and day 28 after the second dose for TCRbeta chain sequencing. Reading the germline V gene gives CDR1 KGHSH and CDR2 LQKENI. The junction shows trimming of 5 bases on V and 10 bases on J, plus 14 bases between the germline ends. Measured from the cysteine to the phenylalanine, the CDR3 is 12 residues long. The DNA shown is the 36-base CDR3, in frame from base 1. This clone occurred once. Its antigen remains unidentified. No per-base quality is available; no much larger clone lies one base away.

The chain joins TRBV18 to TRBJ1-1; the best D guess is TRBD1, with 5 bases matching. The TCR originated in an adult who received the AZD1222 COVID-19 vaccine. The sample in question was peripheral blood, obtained 28 days after the second AZD1222 dose. The CDR3 in this case is CASSGDPGGAFF. The sequenced DNA: TGTGCCAGCTCAGGCGATCCCGGGGGAGCTTTCTTT.